The TCR beta chain described here comes from a study of cytomegalovirus exposure and HLA in healthy donors. General study results and limits: As was reported, the HLA-A and HLA-B alleles of most subjects were accurately predicted from TCR beta sequences.

PCR involved 60 Vbeta and 13 Jbeta primers. TCRdb's copy holds only in-frame clones and misses some; the assay was immunoSEQ multiplex PCR. The repertoire holds approximately 100,000 clones, with about 77% as singletons. V was pared by 5 bases and J by 0 bases, with 11 bases between. The CDR3 consists of 15 residues. Looked up from germline, CDR1 is SGHTA and CDR2 is FQGNSA. As concerns this clone: Antigen unknown.

The chain uses TRBV7-2 and TRBJ2-1; D ambiguous. The origin of this receptor is a woman in her late teens or twenties in good health and CMV-seropositive. The sample consisted of PBMCs. Written as DNA, the CDR3 is TGTGCCAGCAGCGTAAGACTCAGCTCCTACAATGAGCAGTTCTTC. It yields the protein CASSVRLSSYNEQFF.